This T cell receptor beta chain was found in a study of T cells in Graves' hyperthyroidism and ophthalmopathy. The TCR beta CDR3 regions underwent amplification using RNA transcripts as the source. Researchers ran a first-round RT-PCR on the TCR CDR3 using the HTBI primer set. Via MiXCR, TCRdb re-called the multiplex PCR reads, giving one row per CDR3 protein. The sample lists roughly 560,000 distinct CDR3 sequences; approximately 14% were seen once. Germline CDR1 reads LGHNT; CDR2 reads FRNRAP. CDR3 length: 15 amino acids. Trimming removed 5 bases from V and 0 bases from J, with 13 bases in between. This clonotype was detected many times.

The chain has TRBV12-5 and TRBJ1-1, with D possibly TRBD1 on 6 matching bases. The sequence was obtained from a woman aged 40 to 50 with Graves' ophthalmopathy. Sequencing input: blood. CDR3 amino acids: CASGPWGAMNTEAFF. DNA for the CDR3: TGTGCTAGTGGTCCATGGGGGGCGATGAACACTGAAGCTTTCTTT.